This record concerns one T cell receptor (beta chain) sequence. The sample comes from a study of control samples from healthy donors and cancer patients. Assay: immunoSEQ multiplex PCR; the TCRdb copy retains only in-frame clones and omits some. The sample lists about 120,000 clones; about 91% were seen once. The CDR3 is 15 amino acids. Trimming shortened V by 6 bases and J by 2 bases, and 15 bases separated the two germline ends. CDR1 is MNHEY and CDR2 is SMNVEV in the germline V gene (reference sequence). This chain connects TRBV27 to TRBJ2-3; D is perhaps TRBD2 (5 bases). Source material: blood. The origin of this receptor is a man aged 40-49 years in good health. The CDR3 DNA follows: TGTGCCAGCAGCGCGGGTACCCTTTTCACAGATACGCAGTATTTT. The encoded protein is CASSAGTLFTDTQYF.